This record covers a single T cell receptor (beta chain). Assay: immunoSEQ multiplex PCR; the TCRdb copy retains only in-frame clones and omits some. This sample has about 160,000 clones, with roughly 84% found just once. The data stem from a study of blood T cell repertoires in COVID-19. Background on the study: The United States, Italy and Spain were the sources of the acute and convalescent COVID-19 samples. Sources were T cells, B-cell-depleted T cells, or PBMCs; the material itself was cDNA or gDNA.

CDR3 length: 14 amino acids. The V end lost 5 bases, the J end lost 0 bases, and 11 bases lay between the germline ends. Per germline, CDR1 WNHNN and CDR2 SYGVQD (reference sequence). The sequencing input was peripheral blood. The V and J genes are TRBV10-1 and TRBJ2-7, with TRBD1 as a possible D gene (6 bases). The receptor was derived from a man between 18 and 35 years old with active or convalescent COVID-19. For the CDR3, the DNA is TGCGCCAGCAGTCTTGGGACAAACTCCTACGAGCAGTACTTC. Its protein product is CASSLGTNSYEQYF.